This entry lists 15 T cell receptor beta chains sequenced from one sample in a study of immune evolution from preneoplasia to lung adenocarcinoma. Generated by immunoSEQ multiplex PCR, the TCRdb table keeps only in-frame clones and is missing some. Altogether a few thousand clones are present, roughly three quarters being singletons, with the ten largest covering roughly 8.2%. Material for sequencing was FFPE minimally invasive lung adenocarcinoma tissue. Source of these receptors: a person between 70 and 80 years old with lung adenocarcinoma.

CDR3 residues: CASSLVGGQSSGANVLTF. The CDR3 nucleotides are TGCGCCAGCAGCTTGGTTGGGGGACAGAGTTCTGGGGCCAACGTCCTGACTTTC. V usage is TRBV5-1 and J usage is TRBJ2-6, with 7 bases fitting TRBD1. V lost 0 bases and J lost 1; bases outside the gene matches: 7. Germline V gene sequence: CDR1 SGHRS, CDR2 YFSETQ. The CDR3 runs to 18 residues. The full variable domain, rest sourced from reference TRBV5-1 and TRBJ2-6, is KAGVTQTPRYLIKTRGQQVTLSCSPISGHRSVSWYQQTPGQGLQFLFEYFSETQRNKGNFPGRFSGRQFSNSRSEMNVSTLELGDSALYLCASSLVGGQSSGANVLTFGAGSRLTVL.

The rearrangement uses TRBV4-1 and TRBJ1-4, with D perhaps TRBD1 (6 bases). CDR1 is MGHRA, CDR2 YSYEKL, per germline. V lost 1 base, J lost 5 bases, and 8 bases lay in between. The CDR3 totals 14 residues. In DNA form, the CDR3 reads TGCGCCAGCAGCCAAGGAACAGGGAATGAAAAACTGTTTTTT. It translates to CASSQGTGNEKLFF.

V and J are TRBV30 and TRBJ1-3, with D uncertain. The CDR3 runs to 11 residues. Germline assignment: CDR1 GTSNPN and CDR2 SVGIG (reference sequence). V was pared by 2 bases and J by 6 bases, with 5 bases between. CDR3 region: CAWSWENTIYF. CDR3 sequence (DNA): TGTGCCTGGAGTTGGGAAAACACCATATATTTT.

The V call is TRBV30, the J call TRBJ2-5; D could derive from TRBD1 or TRBD2 (5 bases each). Trimming stripped 6 bases from V and 4 bases from J, with 21 bases between. The germline CDR1 and CDR2 sequences are GTSNPN and SVGIG (reference sequence). This CDR3 contains 15 residues. This CDR3 reads CACRSWDRRVETQYF. As DNA, the CDR3 is TGTGCCTGTCGTTCTTGGGACCGAAGAGTAGAGACCCAGTACTTC.

The chain is built from TRBV28 and TRBJ2-7; 7 nucleotides agree with TRBD1. The CDR3 is 13 residues long. Germline V gene sequence: CDR1 MDHEN, CDR2 SYDVKM. J was trimmed by 6 bases and V by 3 bases; bases with no gene match: 5. The CDR3 here is CASSFFSGGEQYF. CDR3 DNA: TGTGCCAGCAGTTTCTTCTCAGGGGGCGAGCAGTACTTC.

The chain employs TRBV27 and TRBJ1-2; D not certain. Trimming stripped 3 bases from V and 4 bases from J, with 12 bases between. Germline assignment: CDR1 MNHEY and CDR2 SMNVEV (reference sequence). The CDR3 is 14 amino acids. The CDR3 DNA reads TGTGCCAGCAGTTTCGGCCAGCACACCTATGGCTACACCTTC. This gives the protein CASSFGQHTYGYTF.

CDR3 loop: CASSVSDDTQYF. In DNA, the CDR3 is TGTGCCAGCAGTGTCAGTGACGATACGCAGTATTTT. V gene TRBV2 combines with J gene TRBJ2-3; D uncertain. Germline CDR1 reads SNHLY; CDR2 reads FYNNEI. Trimming took 4 bases from V and 6 from J, leaving 8 bases between them. The CDR3 totals 12 residues.

The chain uses TRBV6-5 and TRBJ2-5; TRBD1 is a possible D gene (6 bases). Trimming pared 2 bases from V and 0 bases from J, leaving 7 bases between. The germline CDR1 and CDR2 sequences are MNHEY and SVGAGI. The CDR3 is 14 amino acids. CDR3 loop: CASSYGGYQETQYF. In DNA form, the CDR3 reads TGTGCCAGCAGTTACGGGGGCTACCAAGAGACCCAGTACTTC.

The chain is built from TRBV19 and TRBJ1-2, with D unclear. The V end lost 5 bases, the J end lost 4 bases, and 14 bases lay between the germline ends. This CDR3 comprises 14 residues. Germline lookup yields CDR1 LNHDA and CDR2 SQIVND (reference sequence). The DNA of the CDR3 is TGTGCCAGTAGTCAGGACTATTCCTCCTATGGCTACACCTTC. Protein product: CASSQDYSSYGYTF.

This chain uses TRBV2 with TRBJ1-2, with 8 bases aligning to TRBD1. Germline V gives CDR1 SNHLY, CDR2 FYNNEI. The V and J ends lost 3 bases and 4 bases, in that order; junction bases with no gene match: 7. The CDR3 is made up of 15 amino acids. The CDR3 protein is CASSEEGQGVYGYTF. Here the CDR3 DNA reads TGTGCCAGCAGTGAGGAAGGACAGGGTGTCTATGGCTACACCTTC.

The rearrangement uses TRBV27 and TRBJ1-4; D uncertain. Germline V gene lookup returns CDR1 MNHEY and CDR2 SMNVEV (reference sequence). V was trimmed by 8 bases and J by 10 bases, leaving 11 bases between them. This CDR3 contains 11 residues. CDR3: CASRFGVKLFF. DNA for the CDR3: TGTGCCAGCCGGTTTGGGGTAAAACTGTTTTTT.

V gene TRBV4-3 combines with J gene TRBJ2-7; the match to TRBD2 covers 7 bases. J lost 0 bases, V lost 2 bases, and 13 bases had no gene match. The CDR3 length is 18 residues. The germline V gene encodes CDR1 LGHNA and CDR2 YSLEER. The chain's CDR3 is CASSQWHLSGGSSYEQYF. The CDR3 DNA is TGCGCCAGCAGCCAATGGCACCTTAGCGGCGGGAGCTCCTACGAGCAGTACTTC.

J is TRBJ1-5 and V is TRBV6-7, with D unresolved. Being an ORF, TRBV6-7 has a function that is uncertain. The V and J ends lost 6 bases and 0 bases respectively, with 21 bases between them. This CDR3 is built from 18 residues. CDR3 coding DNA: TGTGCCAGCAGCCTCTATGGGAGTCTACAAAATAGCAATCAGCCCCAGCATTTT. Translated: CASSLYGSLQNSNQPQHF.

This clone showed up just once. This chain connects TRBV5-4 to TRBJ2-7, with D perhaps TRBD2 (6 bases). The germline gives CDR1 SGHNT, CDR2 YYREEE (reference sequence). The V end lost 1 base, the J end lost 8 bases, and 16 bases lay between the germline ends. This CDR3 has 14 residues. The CDR3 DNA sequence: TGTGCCAGCAGCTTGTGGGCTAGCGTCGGTAAGCAGTACTTC. Encoded protein: CASSLWASVGKQYF.

This chain connects TRBV28 to TRBJ2-7, with TRBD2 matching over 13 bases. V shed 7 bases, J shed 2 bases, and the junction held 11 bases outside the gene matches. CDR1 is MDHEN, CDR2 SYDVKM, per germline. The CDR3 runs 17 residues. CDR3 sequence (DNA): TGTGCCAGCAAACCTCCCTACGGGACTAGCGGGACCTACGAGCAGTACTTC. It codes for CASKPPYGTSGTYEQYF.